The 22 T cell receptor beta chains presented below share a single source sample, sequenced in a study of a mutant IDH1 vaccine in newly diagnosed glioma. Their recognized antigens are unknown. The data were produced by immunoSEQ multiplex PCR, yet TCRdb's version contains in-frame clones alone and is incomplete. The sample yields tens of thousands of clones, around four fifths seen once. The time point is: week 47, end of study. The vaccine gave 300 ug of a 20-mer mutant IDH1 peptide subcutaneously per dose. The sequencing here drew on PBMCs, taken from a glioma patient whose treatment included an IDH1 peptide vaccine. The source is a man aged 25-45 years with glioma.

The chain joins TRBV5-4 to TRBJ1-2; 7 bases map to TRBD1. The germline V gene encodes CDR1 SGHNT and CDR2 YYREEE (reference sequence). J was trimmed by 7 bases and V by 2 bases; bases with no gene match: 8. The CDR3 totals 14 residues. CDR3 sequence: CASSFRQGPSGYTF. In DNA, the CDR3 is TGTGCCAGCAGCTTTCGACAGGGCCCGTCTGGCTACACCTTC.

The V gene is TRBV9, the J gene TRBJ2-2, with a tentative D call TRBD1 (5 bases). The V end lost 0 bases, the J end lost 2 bases, and 8 bases lay between the germline ends. This CDR3 is 15 amino acids long. Germline V CDR1 and CDR2: SGDLS, YYNGEE. CDR3 residues: CASSVAQVNTGELFF. For the CDR3, the DNA is TGTGCCAGCAGCGTAGCACAGGTCAACACCGGGGAGCTGTTTTTT.

As for this clone: A much larger clone is a single base away; this may be a read error. This sequence joins TRBV4-2 and TRBJ2-2; 9 nucleotides agree with TRBD2. Germline values: CDR1 LGHNA, CDR2 YNFKEQ. The CDR3 spans 18 residues. Trimming at V came to 0 bases and at J to 2 bases, leaving 7 bases not matched to a gene. CDR3 sequence: CASSQDEAGGPNTGELFF. The CDR3 nucleotides are TGTGCCAGCAGCCAAGATGAGGCGGGGGGGCCTAACACCGGGGAGCTGTTTTTT.

V and J are TRBV30 and TRBJ1-2, with TRBD1 matching over 7 bases. CDR3 length: 13 residues. J was trimmed by 8 bases and V by 2 bases; bases with no gene match: 8. Germline V gives CDR1 GTSNPN, CDR2 SVGIG (reference sequence). The CDR3 loop is CAWSIGDSWGYTF. Here the CDR3 DNA reads TGTGCCTGGAGTATTGGGGACAGCTGGGGCTACACCTTC.

The genes are TRBV19 and TRBJ1-1; D is perhaps TRBD1 (5 bases). This CDR3 contains 13 residues. Looked up from germline, CDR1 is LNHDA and CDR2 is SQIVND (reference sequence). Trimming pared 1 base from V and 3 bases from J, leaving 6 bases between. The CDR3 loop is CASSIGRDTEAFF. CDR3 coding DNA: TGTGCCAGTAGTATAGGCAGGGACACTGAAGCTTTCTTT.

The chain employs TRBV14 and TRBJ1-6; TRBD1 might be the D (6 bases). V was trimmed by 5 bases and J by 7 bases, leaving 18 bases between them. There are 16 residues in the CDR3. CDR1 SGHDN and CDR2 FVKESK come from the germline V gene. The CDR3 spells CASSEGGRGSNSPLHF. The CDR3 DNA reads as TGTGCCAGCAGCGAAGGGGGAAGAGGTTCCAATTCACCCCTCCACTTT.

J is TRBJ2-3 and V is TRBV18; tentative D call: TRBD2 (6 bases). V dropped 0 bases and J dropped 10 bases, with 14 bases sitting between them. This CDR3 has 14 amino acids. Germline lookup yields CDR1 KGHSH and CDR2 LQKENI. The CDR3 DNA reads TGTGCCAGCTCACCACCGGGGGGAGCGGTGGCGCAGTATTTT. Amino acid sequence: CASSPPGGAVAQYF. Based on the CDR3 plus reference TRBV18 and TRBJ2-3, the full variable domain is NAGVMQNPRHLVRRRGQEARLRCSPMKGHSHVYWYRQLPEEGLKFMVYLQKENIIDESGMPKERFSAEFPKEGPSILRIQQVVRGDSAAYFCASSPPGGAVAQYFGPGTRLTVL.

This chain connects TRBV6-6 to TRBJ1-6; D may be TRBD1 (5 bases). The V gene lost 4 bases and the J gene lost 5 bases, with 15 bases spanning the gap. Germline CDR1 MNHNY, CDR2 SVGAGI (reference sequence). The CDR3 has 16 residues. CDR3 coding DNA: TGTGCCAGCAGTTCCACGGGGGGAAGGGATAATTCACCCCTCCACTTT. Translation: CASSSTGGRDNSPLHF.

This chain uses TRBV25-1 with TRBJ2-7; the D gene is possibly TRBD1 (6 bases). V lost 10 bases, J lost 2 bases, and 15 bases lay in between. The CDR3 has 13 residues. CDR1 and CDR2 from the germline V gene are MGHDK and SYGVNS. The CDR3 DNA reads TGTGCCATATTCGGACAGCGACCCTACGAGCAGTACTTC. Encoded protein: CAIFGQRPYEQYF.

The chain is built from TRBV2 and TRBJ2-2; weak D call: TRBD1 (6 bases). Germline lookup yields CDR1 SNHLY and CDR2 FYNNEI. With 6 bases removed from V and 0 bases from J, the gap between germline ends came to 11 bases. There are 15 residues in the CDR3. CDR3 in DNA: TGTGCCAGCAGAGCAACAGGGTCGAACACCGGGGAGCTGTTTTTT. Amino acid sequence: CASRATGSNTGELFF.

J is TRBJ1-1 and V is TRBV5-1; no firm D call. Trimming removed 2 bases from V and 2 bases from J, with 7 bases in between. Germline CDR1 SGHRS, CDR2 YFSETQ. The CDR3 has 13 residues. The CDR3 nucleotides read TGCGCCAGCAGCTTCAGTCCTAACACTGAAGCTTTCTTT. The encoded protein is CASSFSPNTEAFF.

The V and J genes are TRBV6-5 and TRBJ2-1; TRBD2 matches 10 bases. With 6 bases clipped from V and 7 bases from J, the junction kept 9 bases outside the gene matches. The CDR3 is 15 residues long. The germline V gene encodes CDR1 MNHEY and CDR2 SVGAGI. CDR3 protein: CASSATSGVANEQFF. The CDR3 DNA reads TGTGCCAGCAGCGCCACTAGCGGGGTGGCAAATGAGCAGTTCTTC.

This clone came up a few times. The J gene is TRBJ1-5, the V gene TRBV6-5; TRBD1 might be the D (6 bases). V was pared by 5 bases and J by 7 bases, with 15 bases between. The V gene's germline CDR1 is MNHEY and CDR2 SVGAGI. The CDR3 loop spans 14 amino acids. The CDR3 DNA reads as TGTGCCAGCAGTCCCCTGGGGGGCTGGCAGCCCCAGCATTTT. Residues: CASSPLGGWQPQHF.

This clone has just a few counts. CDR3 protein: CATSRDPAATDTQYF. The CDR3, as DNA: TGTGCCACCAGCAGAGATCCAGCGGCCACAGATACGCAGTATTTT. V usage is TRBV15 and J usage is TRBJ2-3; D may be TRBD2 (5 bases). The V and J ends lost 0 bases and 2 bases respectively, with 9 bases between them. Germline V gene lookup returns CDR1 LNHNV and CDR2 YYDKDF (reference sequence). The CDR3 is made up of 15 amino acids.

The CDR3 nucleotides are TGTGCCAGCAGTTCCGCACAGGGGGCCTATGGCTACACCTTC. This encodes CASSSAQGAYGYTF. The V and J genes are TRBV6-6 and TRBJ1-2; 9 bases agree with TRBD1. Germline lookup yields CDR1 MNHNY and CDR2 SVGAGI (reference sequence). V lost 4 bases and J lost 4; bases outside the gene matches: 4. The length of the CDR3 is 14 residues.

This chain uses TRBV11-2 with TRBJ2-3, with 13 positions matching TRBD2. V gave up 3 bases and J gave up 4 bases; unmatched junction bases: 4. This CDR3 spans 16 amino acids. From germline, CDR1 is SGHAT and CDR2 FQNNGV. The CDR3 loop is CASSFWGTSGADTQYF. In nucleotides, the CDR3 is TGTGCCAGCAGCTTTTGGGGGACTAGCGGGGCAGATACGCAGTATTTT.

This clone was seen a few times. The rearrangement links TRBV2 to TRBJ1-2; D perhaps matches TRBD1 (5 bases). Trimming stripped 2 bases from V and 0 bases from J, with 10 bases between. CDR3 length: 15 residues. Germline-derived CDR1 and CDR2 are SNHLY and FYNNEI. CDR3 DNA: TGTGCCAGCAGTGAAAGGGCAGGGCCTAACTATGGCTACACCTTC. This translates into CASSERAGPNYGYTF. The complete variable domain, with remaining parts taken from reference TRBV2 and TRBJ1-2, reads EPEVTQTPSHQVTQMGQEVILRCVPISNHLYFYWYRQILGQKVEFLVSFYNNEISEKSEIFDDQFSVERPDGSNFTLKIRSTKLEDSAMYFCASSERAGPNYGYTFGSGTRLTVV.

V gene TRBV25-1 combines with J gene TRBJ2-2; D gene ambiguous. The V end was cut by 2 bases, the J end by 3 bases, with 10 bases between. CDR3 length: 15 residues. Germline V lookup: CDR1 MGHDK, CDR2 SYGVNS. CDR3 region: CASSELGRHTGELFF. The CDR3 bases are TGTGCCAGCAGTGAACTGGGTAGGCACACCGGGGAGCTGTTTTTT.

This chain uses TRBV6-1 with TRBJ2-2, with 7 nucleotides matching TRBD1. Losses at the gene ends were 8 bases for V and 1 base for J; bases not matched to a gene: 1. CDR1 is MNHNS, CDR2 SASEGT, per germline. This CDR3 contains 13 residues. The CDR3 loop reads CASGQENTGELFF. The CDR3, as DNA: TGTGCCAGCGGACAGGAGAACACCGGGGAGCTGTTTTTT.

This chain uses TRBV10-3 with TRBJ1-2, with D possibly TRBD1 on 5 matching bases. From germline, CDR1 is ENHRY and CDR2 SYGVKD. CDR3 length: 15 amino acids. With 4 bases removed from V and 1 base from J, the gap between germline ends came to 13 bases. CDR3 protein: CAISGGSDGNYGYTF. The CDR3 coding sequence is TGTGCCATCAGTGGGGGGAGCGACGGTAACTATGGCTACACCTTC.

V is TRBV4-1 and J is TRBJ2-3; no firm D call. The CDR3 is made up of 16 amino acids. Trimming removed 1 base at V and 2 bases at J, with 13 bases between. Germline CDR1 MGHRA, CDR2 YSYEKL. CDR3: CASSQGLDGDTDTQYF. The CDR3 nucleotides read TGCGCCAGCAGCCAAGGTTTAGATGGGGACACAGATACGCAGTATTTT.

The V and J genes are TRBV7-8 and TRBJ2-3, with D perhaps TRBD2 (6 bases). V was clipped by 5 bases and J by 0 bases, with 9 bases between them. The CDR3 consists of 14 residues. The germline CDR1 and CDR2 sequences are SGHVS and FQNEAQ. The CDR3 DNA reads as TGTGCCAGCAGCCCCGGGGGAAGCACAGATACGCAGTATTTT. Its protein is CASSPGGSTDTQYF.